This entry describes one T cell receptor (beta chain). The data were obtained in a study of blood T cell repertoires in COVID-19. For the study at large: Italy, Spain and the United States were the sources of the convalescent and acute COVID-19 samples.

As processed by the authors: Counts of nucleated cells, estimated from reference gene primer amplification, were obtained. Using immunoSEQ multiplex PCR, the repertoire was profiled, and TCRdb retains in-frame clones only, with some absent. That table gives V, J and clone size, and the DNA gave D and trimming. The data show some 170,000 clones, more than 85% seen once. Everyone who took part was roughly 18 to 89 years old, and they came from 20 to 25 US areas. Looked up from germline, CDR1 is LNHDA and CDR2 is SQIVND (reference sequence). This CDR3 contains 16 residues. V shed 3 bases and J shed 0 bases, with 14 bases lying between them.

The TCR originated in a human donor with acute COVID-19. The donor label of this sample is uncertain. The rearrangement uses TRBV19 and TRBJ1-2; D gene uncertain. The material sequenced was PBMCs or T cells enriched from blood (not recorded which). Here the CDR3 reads CASSIGQIPSNYGYTF. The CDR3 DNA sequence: TGTGCCAGTAGTATTGGGCAGATTCCATCTAACTATGGCTACACCTTC.